The 32 T cell receptor beta chains below were found in one sample sequenced in a study of cytomegalovirus exposure and HLA in healthy donors. PCR was performed using 60 Vbeta and 13 Jbeta primers. Profiled with immunoSEQ multiplex PCR; TCRdb holds only in-frame clones, not every one. Found here are about 140,000 clones, around three quarters of them singletons; the top ten hold approximately 6.2%. The material sequenced was PBMCs. The receptors derive from a man aged 40-55 years in good health and CMV-seropositive.

The gene calls are TRBV27 and TRBJ1-5, with 7 positions matching TRBD1. The CDR3 loop spans 14 amino acids. The V gene end was trimmed by 6 bases and the J gene end by 7 bases; junction bases not matched to a gene: 9. Germline CDR1 MNHEY, CDR2 SMNVEV (reference sequence). The CDR3: CASRKTGDRQPQHF. The CDR3 coding sequence is TGTGCCAGCAGAAAAACAGGGGACCGGCAGCCCCAGCATTTT.

This rearrangement joins TRBV10-3 to TRBJ1-2, with a weak D call TRBD1 (5 bases). V lost 4 bases and J lost 4, with 10 bases in between. Germline V gives CDR1 ENHRY, CDR2 SYGVKD. The CDR3 loop spans 13 amino acids. The CDR3 region is CAISGDRGYGYTF. The DNA of the CDR3 is TGTGCCATCAGTGGGGATAGGGGCTATGGCTACACCTTC.

This clone came up a few times. CDR3 sequence (DNA): TGCGCCAGCAGCCAAGATAGGTCGGGAGTTGTCGCAGATACGCAGTATTTT. Translating it yields CASSQDRSGVVADTQYF. V usage is TRBV4-1 and J usage is TRBJ2-3, with TRBD2 as a possible D gene (6 bases). The germline V and J ends were trimmed by 0 bases and 4 bases, with 17 bases remaining between them. CDR3 length: 17 amino acids. CDR1 MGHRA and CDR2 YSYEKL come from the germline V gene.

The chain uses TRBV7-2 and TRBJ2-5; TRBD2 matches 12 bases. In germline, CDR1 is SGHTA, CDR2 FQGNSA. There are 15 residues in the CDR3. V lost 5 bases, J lost 7 bases, and 8 bases stayed unmatched. The CDR3 nucleotides read TGTGCCAGCAGCCAACTAGCGGGGGGCCTCGGGACCCAGTACTTC. It codes for CASSQLAGGLGTQYF.

In this sample, this clone turned up once. This chain joins TRBV18 and TRBJ1-3; D is perhaps TRBD1 (6 bases). Germline V gene data show CDR1 as KGHSH and CDR2 as LQKENI. Trimming removed 1 base from V and 2 bases from J, with 9 bases in between. The CDR3 length is 15 residues. This CDR3 is CASSPLGATGNTIYF. In nucleotides, the CDR3 is TGTGCCAGCTCACCACTGGGGGCGACTGGAAACACCATATATTTT.

The chain combines TRBV10-3 with TRBJ1-2; 8 nucleotides line up with TRBD1. Looked up from germline, CDR1 is ENHRY and CDR2 is SYGVKD. The ends lost 2 bases at V and 6 bases at J; junction bases unmatched: 17. The CDR3 is 18 residues long. This CDR3 reads CAISEKWDRQGSQDGYTF. CDR3 in DNA: TGTGCCATCAGTGAGAAATGGGATCGACAGGGGTCACAAGATGGCTACACCTTC.

The chain joins TRBV4-1 to TRBJ2-1, with 7 bases fitting TRBD2. The J segment lost 6 bases and the V segment lost 1 base, leaving 9 bases of the junction unmatched. Germline CDR1 reads MGHRA; CDR2 reads YSYEKL. CDR3 length: 16 amino acids. The CDR3 sequence: CASSQGLGGGINEQFF. As DNA, the CDR3 is TGCGCCAGCAGCCAAGGCTTGGGGGGGGGAATCAATGAGCAGTTCTTC.

This clone was counted only a few times. The genes are TRBV5-1 and TRBJ1-1, with TRBD1 as a possible D gene (5 bases). The CDR3 has 14 residues. Trimming stripped 2 bases from V and 2 bases from J, with 10 bases between. CDR1 and CDR2 from the germline V gene are SGHRS and YFSETQ. CDR3 loop: CASSFETVNTEAFF. CDR3 bases: TGCGCCAGCAGCTTCGAGACAGTAAACACTGAAGCTTTCTTT.

The chain is built from TRBV4-1 and TRBJ2-7; tentative D call: TRBD2 (6 bases). The V gene lost 0 bases and the J gene lost 3 bases, with 12 bases spanning the gap. Germline V gene data show CDR1 as MGHRA and CDR2 as YSYEKL. There are 15 residues in the CDR3. The CDR3 DNA sequence: TGCGCCAGCAGCCAAGACCCAGCGGGTGTCTACGAGCAGTACTTC. Protein sequence: CASSQDPAGVYEQYF.

The chain employs TRBV7-9 and TRBJ2-7; no reliable D call. Trimming took 5 bases from V and 5 from J, leaving 13 bases between them. Germline V CDR1 and CDR2: SEHNR, FQNEAQ (reference sequence). The CDR3 spans 13 residues. The CDR3 DNA follows: TGTGCCAGCAGCCAAACAAGTTACAACGAGCAGTACTTC. Translating it yields CASSQTSYNEQYF.

This chain joins TRBV28 and TRBJ1-6; 7 nucleotides line up with TRBD1. Germline loops: CDR1 MDHEN, CDR2 SYDVKM. The CDR3 covers 13 residues. J was trimmed by 6 bases and V by 8 bases; bases with no gene match: 4. Here the CDR3 reads CASRDSLNSPLHF. The CDR3 DNA follows: TGTGCCAGCCGGGACAGCCTTAATTCACCCCTCCACTTT. Complete variable domain (other parts from reference TRBV28 and TRBJ1-6): DVKVTQSSRYLVKRTGEKVFLECVQDMDHENMFWYRQDPGLGLRLIYFSYDVKMKEKGDIPEGYSVSREKKERFSLILESASTNQTSMYLCASRDSLNSPLHFGNGTRLTVT.

V is TRBV11-2 and J is TRBJ2-5; D ambiguous. Per germline, CDR1 SGHAT and CDR2 FQNNGV. V was trimmed by 5 bases and J by 2 bases, leaving 18 bases between them. The CDR3 loop spans 16 amino acids. This CDR3 reads CASSPTPIFLQETQYF. In DNA form, the CDR3 reads TGTGCCAGCAGCCCCACCCCTATATTCTTACAAGAGACCCAGTACTTC.

V usage is TRBV6-1 and J usage is TRBJ2-7; a weak D match, TRBD2 (7 bases). Germline CDR1 MNHNS, CDR2 SASEGT. Trimming stripped 3 bases from V and 9 bases from J, with 15 bases between. The CDR3 runs 13 residues. CDR3 residues: CASSERGPAWQYF. For the CDR3, the DNA is TGTGCCAGCAGTGAGCGGGGGCCGGCGTGGCAGTACTTC.

This chain connects TRBV2 to TRBJ2-7, with unresolved D. Trimming pared 4 bases from V and 3 bases from J, leaving 4 bases between. The CDR3 loop spans 11 amino acids. From germline, CDR1 is SNHLY and CDR2 FYNNEI. CDR3 coding DNA: TGTGCCAGCAGTGCACTCTACGAGCAGTACTTC. Protein product: CASSALYEQYF.

V is TRBV10-1 and J is TRBJ2-5, with TRBD1 matching over 8 bases. This CDR3 spans 16 amino acids. Germline V gene sequence: CDR1 WNHNN, CDR2 SYGVQD (reference sequence). Trimming cost V 0 bases and J 4 bases; bases outside gene matches: 7. The CDR3 reads CASSESRGLMLETQYF. CDR3 DNA: TGCGCCAGCAGTGAGTCCAGGGGGCTAATGTTAGAGACCCAGTACTTC.

The chain joins TRBV29-1 to TRBJ1-1; D ambiguous. CDR1 SQVTM and CDR2 ANQGSEA come from the germline V gene. This CDR3 is built from 13 residues. The V gene lost 1 base and the J gene lost 1 base, with 7 bases spanning the gap. The CDR3: CSVEAAGNTEAFF. The CDR3 bases are TGCAGCGTTGAAGCGGCGGGGAACACTGAAGCTTTCTTT.

The chain recombines TRBV28 with TRBJ2-5, with TRBD1 matching over 7 bases. V shed 5 bases, J shed 2 bases, and the junction held 8 bases outside the gene matches. Germline V gene sequence: CDR1 MDHEN, CDR2 SYDVKM. The CDR3 runs to 15 residues. In DNA, the CDR3 is TGTGCCAGCAGTCCGTCCGGGACAGCTCAAGAGACCCAGTACTTC. Translated, it gives CASSPSGTAQETQYF.

The chain has TRBV13 and TRBJ1-4; 7 bases are shared with TRBD1. The CDR3 loop spans 15 amino acids. The V gene's germline CDR1 is PRHDT and CDR2 FYEKMQ (reference sequence). Trimming took 4 bases from V and 3 from J; bases not matched to a gene: 5. The CDR3 region is CASSWYRGANEKLFF. CDR3 DNA sequence: TGTGCCAGCAGCTGGTACAGGGGTGCTAATGAAAAACTGTTTTTT.

This chain's CDR3 is CASSPFRGADYGYTF. In nucleotides, the CDR3 is TGTGCCAGCAGCCCCTTTCGCGGAGCCGACTATGGCTACACCTTC. V gene TRBV11-2 combines with J gene TRBJ1-2; D is undetermined. CDR1 is SGHAT, CDR2 FQNNGV, per germline. Trimming cost V 5 bases and J 3 bases, with 16 bases left between them. This CDR3 comprises 15 residues.

The chain joins TRBV6-5 to TRBJ2-1; D is possibly TRBD2 (7 bases). The germline V and J ends were trimmed by 0 bases and 5 bases, with 14 bases remaining between them. The CDR3 is 16 amino acids. Germline CDR1 MNHEY, CDR2 SVGAGI. The CDR3 sequence is CASSYSAGALNNEQFF. The CDR3 bases are TGTGCCAGCAGTTACTCGGCGGGGGCCCTTAACAATGAGCAGTTCTTC.

The chain combines TRBV11-3 with TRBJ2-5; 7 bases are shared with TRBD1. The CDR3 runs to 15 residues. With 5 bases clipped from V and 2 bases from J, the junction kept 8 bases outside the gene matches. Germline V gives CDR1 SGHNT, CDR2 YENEEA. CDR3 residues: CASSLGSGGQETQYF. Written as DNA, the CDR3 is TGTGCCAGCAGCCTGGGGTCAGGGGGACAAGAGACCCAGTACTTC.

This clone has just a few counts. This chain connects TRBV21-1 to TRBJ2-3; TRBD2 is taken as the D call from the table, unchecked against the DNA. TRBV21-1 is annotated as a pseudogene. The CDR3 contains 20 residues. Written as DNA, the CDR3 is TGTGCCAGCAGCAAAACGACGGCCGGTAGCGCGAGAGATGGGGTAGATACGCAGTATTTT. This encodes CASSKTTAGSARDGVDTQYF.

The CDR3 loop is CASSQDLRTGSYEKLFF. CDR3 nucleotides: TGTGCCAGCAGCCAAGACCTCCGGACAGGGTCGTATGAAAAACTGTTTTTT. The chain has TRBV4-2 and TRBJ1-4; 8 nucleotides match TRBD1. J was trimmed by 6 bases and V by 0 bases; bases with no gene match: 9. Germline V CDR1 and CDR2: LGHNA, YNFKEQ. This CDR3 spans 17 amino acids.

The chain combines TRBV6-5 with TRBJ1-6, with 8 positions matching TRBD1. This CDR3 comprises 13 residues. Germline V CDR1 and CDR2: MNHEY, SVGAGI. The V and J ends lost 8 bases and 7 bases, in that order; junction bases with no gene match: 4. In nucleotides, the CDR3 is TGTGCCAGCGGGACAGGACCCAATTCACCCCTCCACTTT. It codes for CASGTGPNSPLHF.

This clone has just a few counts. V gene TRBV7-9 combines with J gene TRBJ1-5; D is possibly TRBD1 (6 bases). The CDR3 covers 15 residues. Trimming removed 7 bases from V and 2 bases from J, with 15 bases in between. CDR1 and CDR2 (germline): SEHNR, FQNEAQ (reference sequence). As DNA, the CDR3 is TGTGCCAGCACCCCAGGGGTCAGTGGCAATCAGCCCCAGCATTTT. Encoded protein: CASTPGVSGNQPQHF.

The V call is TRBV27, the J call TRBJ2-7, with TRBD1 matching 7 bases. V was clipped by 4 bases and J by 7 bases; unmatched bases: 4. Germline values: CDR1 MNHEY, CDR2 SMNVEV (reference sequence). CDR3 length: 12 residues. CDR3 nucleotide sequence: TGTGCCAGCAGTTCGATGGACAGGGAGCAGTACTTC. As protein: CASSSMDREQYF.

This clone showed up just a few times. The CDR3 DNA reads as TGCGCCAGCAGTGTGCGGTTCGGCAGCAATCAGCCCCAGCATTTT. Translation: CASSVRFGSNQPQHF. The rearrangement uses TRBV10-1 and TRBJ1-5, with D hard to call. From germline, CDR1 is WNHNN and CDR2 SYGVQD (reference sequence). The ends were cut back, 4 bases at V and 1 base at J, with 11 bases in the middle. CDR3 length: 15 amino acids.

The chain carries TRBV29-1 and TRBJ1-2; 9 bases map to TRBD1. The CDR3 totals 13 residues. With 5 bases clipped from V and 5 bases from J, the junction kept 6 bases outside the gene matches. Per germline, CDR1 SQVTM and CDR2 ANQGSEA. CDR3: CSVLPGTGYGYTF. CDR3 coding DNA: TGCAGCGTTCTTCCCGGGACAGGGTATGGCTACACCTTC.

V is TRBV28 and J is TRBJ2-3, with D unresolved. The germline gives CDR1 MDHEN, CDR2 SYDVKM. This CDR3 contains 13 residues. The germline V and J ends were trimmed by 5 bases and 0 bases, with 6 bases remaining between them. CDR3 in DNA: TGTGCCAGCAGTCTAATAAGCACAGATACGCAGTATTTT. Translating gives CASSLISTDTQYF. Drawing the rest from reference TRBV28 and TRBJ2-3, the complete variable domain is DVKVTQSSRYLVKRTGEKVFLECVQDMDHENMFWYRQDPGLGLRLIYFSYDVKMKEKGDIPEGYSVSREKKERFSLILESASTNQTSMYLCASSLISTDTQYFGPGTRLTVL.

The gene calls are TRBV13 and TRBJ1-1, with TRBD1 matching over 8 bases. This CDR3 has 16 residues. Germline V CDR1 and CDR2: PRHDT, FYEKMQ (reference sequence). Losses at the gene ends were 4 bases for V and 0 bases for J; bases not matched to a gene: 7. The CDR3 sequence is CASSSRDRFMNTEAFF. As DNA, the CDR3 is TGTGCCAGCAGCTCCAGGGACAGGTTCATGAACACTGAAGCTTTCTTT. Drawing the rest from reference TRBV13 and TRBJ1-1, the complete variable domain is AAGVIQSPRHLIKEKRETATLKCYPIPRHDTVYWYQQGPGQDPQFLISFYEKMQSDKGSIPDRFSAQQFSDYHSELNMSSLELGDSALYFCASSSRDRFMNTEAFFGQGTRLTVV.

This clone was counted a few times. The chain combines TRBV7-9 with TRBJ2-3; 10 nucleotides line up with TRBD1. Germline-derived CDR1 and CDR2 are SEHNR and FQNEAQ (reference sequence). V trimming: 5 bases; J trimming: 7 bases; junction bases outside the gene matches: 9. The CDR3 extends over 15 amino acids. CDR3 loop: CASSPGQGSLYTQYF. Written as DNA, the CDR3 is TGTGCCAGCAGCCCGGGACAGGGGTCCTTATATACGCAGTATTTT.

V is TRBV6-5 and J is TRBJ1-2, with D uncertain. Germline values: CDR1 MNHEY, CDR2 SVGAGI. V dropped 3 bases and J dropped 2 bases, with 13 bases sitting between them. This CDR3 contains 15 residues. CDR3 amino acids: CASSYSPTGNYGYTF. CDR3 nucleotide sequence: TGTGCCAGCAGTTATTCGCCGACGGGGAACTATGGCTACACCTTC.